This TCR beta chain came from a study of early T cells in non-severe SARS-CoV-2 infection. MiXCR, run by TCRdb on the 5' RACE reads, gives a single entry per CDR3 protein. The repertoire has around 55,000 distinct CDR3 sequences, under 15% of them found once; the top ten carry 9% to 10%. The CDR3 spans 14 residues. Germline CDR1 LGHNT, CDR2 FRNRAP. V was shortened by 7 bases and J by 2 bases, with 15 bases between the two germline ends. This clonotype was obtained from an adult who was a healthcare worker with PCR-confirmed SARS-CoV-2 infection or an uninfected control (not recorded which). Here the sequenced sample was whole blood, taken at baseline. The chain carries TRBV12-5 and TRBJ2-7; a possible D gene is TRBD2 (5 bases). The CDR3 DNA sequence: TGTGCTAGTGTCACCACGGACTCCCCCTACGAGCAGTACTTC. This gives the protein CASVTTDSPYEQYF. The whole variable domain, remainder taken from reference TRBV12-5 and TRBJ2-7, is DARVTQTPRHKVTEMGQEVTMRCQPILGHNTVFWYRQTMMQGLELLAYFRNRAPLDDSGMPKDRFSAEMPDATLATLKIQPSEPRDSAVYFCASVTTDSPYEQYFGPGTRLTVT.